This T cell receptor (beta chain) is from a study of cytomegalovirus exposure and HLA in healthy donors. Study results and caveats: Productive rates of about 87% or about 30% were seen for most TCR beta V segments in an earlier analysis.

Germline V gene data show CDR1 as PRHDT and CDR2 as FYEKMQ (reference sequence). The CDR3 contains 16 residues. The germline V and J ends were trimmed by 2 bases and 6 bases, with 16 bases remaining between them. Primers: 60 Vbeta forward and 13 Jbeta reverse. Some clones are missing from TCRdb's copy, which holds only in-frame ones; the method was immunoSEQ multiplex PCR. The data show over 90,000 clones, with just under 70% seen just once and about 16% held by the top ten. As concerns this clone: Its antigen is unknown.

The chain uses TRBV13 and TRBJ2-2; perhaps TRBD1 as D (5 bases). The sequenced sample was PBMCs. This clonotype was sampled from a woman in her forties or fifties in good health and CMV-seropositive. CDR3 nucleotides: TGTGCCAGCAGCTTATATGGGGCGTCTTCAGCCGGGGAGCTGTTTTTT. The encoded protein is CASSLYGASSAGELFF.